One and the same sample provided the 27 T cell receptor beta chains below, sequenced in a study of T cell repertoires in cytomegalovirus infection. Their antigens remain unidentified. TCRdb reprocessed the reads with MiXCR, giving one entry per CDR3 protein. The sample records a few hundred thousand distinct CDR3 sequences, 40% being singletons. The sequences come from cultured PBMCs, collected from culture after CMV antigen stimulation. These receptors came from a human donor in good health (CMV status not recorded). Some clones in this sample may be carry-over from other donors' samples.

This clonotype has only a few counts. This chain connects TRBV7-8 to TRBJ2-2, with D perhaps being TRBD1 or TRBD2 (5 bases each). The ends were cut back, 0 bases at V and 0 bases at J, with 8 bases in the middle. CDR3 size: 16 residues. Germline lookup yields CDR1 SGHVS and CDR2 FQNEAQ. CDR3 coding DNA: TGTGCCAGCAGCTTAGCTAGGGGAGCGAACACCGGGGAGCTGTTTTTT. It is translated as CASSLARGANTGELFF.

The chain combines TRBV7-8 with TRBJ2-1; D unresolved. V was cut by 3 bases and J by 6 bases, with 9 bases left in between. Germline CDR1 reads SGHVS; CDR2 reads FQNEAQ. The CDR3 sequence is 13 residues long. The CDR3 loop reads CASSFRSSNEQFF. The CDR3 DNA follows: TGTGCCAGCAGCTTCCGTTCATCCAATGAGCAGTTCTTC.

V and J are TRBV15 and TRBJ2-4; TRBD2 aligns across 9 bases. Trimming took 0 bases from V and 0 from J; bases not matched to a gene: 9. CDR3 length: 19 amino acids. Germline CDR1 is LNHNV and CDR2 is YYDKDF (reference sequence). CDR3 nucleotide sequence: TGTGCCACCAGCAGAGATACCAGCGGGGGGACAGTAGCCAAAAACATTCAGTACTTC. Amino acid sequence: CATSRDTSGGTVAKNIQYF.

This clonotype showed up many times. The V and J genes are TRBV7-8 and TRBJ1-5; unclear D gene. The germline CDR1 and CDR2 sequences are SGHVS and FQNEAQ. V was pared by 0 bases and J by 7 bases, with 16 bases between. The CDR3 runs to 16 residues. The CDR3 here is CASSLARFPLGQPQHF. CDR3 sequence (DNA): TGTGCCAGCAGCTTAGCGCGTTTTCCTCTGGGGCAGCCCCAGCATTTT.

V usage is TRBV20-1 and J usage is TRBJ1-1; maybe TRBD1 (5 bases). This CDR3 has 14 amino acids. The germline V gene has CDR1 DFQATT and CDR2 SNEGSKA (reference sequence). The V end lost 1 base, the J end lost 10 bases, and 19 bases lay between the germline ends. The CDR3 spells CSARARTGRAAAFF. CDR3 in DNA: TGCAGTGCTAGAGCTAGGACCGGCAGGGCTGCAGCTTTCTTT.

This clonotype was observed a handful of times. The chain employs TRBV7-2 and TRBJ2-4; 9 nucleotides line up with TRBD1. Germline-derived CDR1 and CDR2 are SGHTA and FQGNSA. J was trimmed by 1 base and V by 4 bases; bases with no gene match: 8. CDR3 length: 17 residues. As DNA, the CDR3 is TGTGCCAGCAGCTACTCCGGGACAGGGTCTGCCAAAAACATTCAGTACTTC. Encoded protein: CASSYSGTGSAKNIQYF.

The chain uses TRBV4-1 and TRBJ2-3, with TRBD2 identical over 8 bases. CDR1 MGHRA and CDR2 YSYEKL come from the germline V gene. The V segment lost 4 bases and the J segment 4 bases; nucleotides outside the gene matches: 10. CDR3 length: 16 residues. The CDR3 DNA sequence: TGCGCCAGCAGCCCACGCGGGACTAGTGATTCAGATACGCAGTATTTT. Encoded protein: CASSPRGTSDSDTQYF.

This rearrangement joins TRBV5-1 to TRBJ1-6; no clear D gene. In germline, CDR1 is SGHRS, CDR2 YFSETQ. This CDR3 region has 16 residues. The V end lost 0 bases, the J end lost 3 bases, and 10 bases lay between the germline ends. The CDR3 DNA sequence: TGCGCCAGCAGCTTGGGGGTAACGGGCTATAATTCACCCCTCCACTTT. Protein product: CASSLGVTGYNSPLHF.

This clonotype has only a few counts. The CDR3 DNA follows: TGTGCCAGCACTCTCGACCCCGGGCAGACTGAAGCTTTCTTT. Translated, it gives CASTLDPGQTEAFF. The chain couples TRBV12-3 or TRBV12-4 to TRBJ1-1, with D hard to call. With 7 bases removed from V and 5 bases from J, the gap between germline ends came to 17 bases. This CDR3 has 14 amino acids.

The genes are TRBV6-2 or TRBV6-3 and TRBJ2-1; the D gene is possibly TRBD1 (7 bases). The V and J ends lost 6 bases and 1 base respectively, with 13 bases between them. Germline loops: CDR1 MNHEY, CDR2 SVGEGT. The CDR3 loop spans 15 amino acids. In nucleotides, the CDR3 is TGTGCCAGCAGGACAGGGAGGAAGTCCTACAATGAGCAGTTCTTC. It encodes CASRTGRKSYNEQFF.

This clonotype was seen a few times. The CDR3 region is CAISGFSGGSNEQFF. In DNA form, the CDR3 reads TGTGCCATCAGTGGGTTTAGCGGGGGGTCCAATGAGCAGTTCTTC. This chain connects TRBV10-3 to TRBJ2-1; 10 bases map to TRBD2. With 4 bases clipped from V and 6 bases from J, the junction kept 6 bases outside the gene matches. The germline V gene has CDR1 ENHRY and CDR2 SYGVKD. There are 15 residues in the CDR3.

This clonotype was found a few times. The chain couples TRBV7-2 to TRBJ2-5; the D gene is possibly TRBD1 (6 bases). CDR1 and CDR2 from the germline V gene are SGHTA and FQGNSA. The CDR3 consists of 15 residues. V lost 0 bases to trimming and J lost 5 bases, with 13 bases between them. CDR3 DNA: TGTGCCAGCAGCTTAGCGGATAACAGGGCGGAGACCCAGTACTTC. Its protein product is CASSLADNRAETQYF.

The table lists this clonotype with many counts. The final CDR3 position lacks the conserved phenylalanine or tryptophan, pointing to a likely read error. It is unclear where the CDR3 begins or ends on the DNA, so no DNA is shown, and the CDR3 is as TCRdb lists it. CDR3 region: CASSLASGEPEI. The chain uses TRBV7-9 and TRBJ2-1; the D call TRBD2 from the table was never checked on the DNA. The CDR3 adds up to 12 amino acids, both ends counted. From germline, CDR1 is SEHNR and CDR2 FQNEAQ (reference sequence).

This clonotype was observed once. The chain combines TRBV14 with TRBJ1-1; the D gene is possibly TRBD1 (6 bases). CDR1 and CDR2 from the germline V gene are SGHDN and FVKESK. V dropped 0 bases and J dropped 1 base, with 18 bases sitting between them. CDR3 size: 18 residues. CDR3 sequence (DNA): TGTGCCAGCAGCCAAGACCGGAGCAGGGGTCATCAGAACACTGAAGCTTTCTTT. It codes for CASSQDRSRGHQNTEAFF.

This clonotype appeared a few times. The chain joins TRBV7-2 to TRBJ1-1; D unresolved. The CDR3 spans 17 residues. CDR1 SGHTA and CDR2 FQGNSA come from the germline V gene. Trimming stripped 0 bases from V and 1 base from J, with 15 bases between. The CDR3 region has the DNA TGTGCCAGCAGCTTAGCTTCCCCGACTAGAGCGAACACTGAAGCTTTCTTT. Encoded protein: CASSLASPTRANTEAFF.

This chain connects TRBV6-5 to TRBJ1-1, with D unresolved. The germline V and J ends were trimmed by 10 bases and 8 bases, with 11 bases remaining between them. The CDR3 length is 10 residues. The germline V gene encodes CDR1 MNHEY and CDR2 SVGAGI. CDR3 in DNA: TGTGCCACCGGAAGGGCAGAAGCTTTCTTT. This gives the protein CATGRAEAFF.

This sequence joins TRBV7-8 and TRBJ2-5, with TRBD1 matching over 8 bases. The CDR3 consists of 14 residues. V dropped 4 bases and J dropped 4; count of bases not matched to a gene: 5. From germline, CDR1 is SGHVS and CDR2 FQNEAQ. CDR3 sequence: CASSSRDRGETQYF. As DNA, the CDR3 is TGTGCCAGCAGCTCCCGCGACAGGGGAGAGACCCAGTACTTC.

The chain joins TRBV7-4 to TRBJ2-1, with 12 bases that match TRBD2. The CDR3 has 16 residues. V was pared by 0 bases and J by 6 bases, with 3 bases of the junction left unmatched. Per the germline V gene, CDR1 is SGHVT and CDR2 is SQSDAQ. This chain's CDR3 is CASSLATSGRFNEQFF. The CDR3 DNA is TGTGCCAGCAGCTTAGCCACTAGCGGGAGGTTCAATGAGCAGTTCTTC.

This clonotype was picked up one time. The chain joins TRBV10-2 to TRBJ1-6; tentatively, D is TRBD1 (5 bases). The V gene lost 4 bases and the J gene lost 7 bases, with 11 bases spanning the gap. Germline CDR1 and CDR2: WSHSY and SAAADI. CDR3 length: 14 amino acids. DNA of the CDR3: TGCGCCAGCAGTGCTCAGGGTAACAATTCACCCCTCCACTTT. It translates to CASSAQGNNSPLHF.

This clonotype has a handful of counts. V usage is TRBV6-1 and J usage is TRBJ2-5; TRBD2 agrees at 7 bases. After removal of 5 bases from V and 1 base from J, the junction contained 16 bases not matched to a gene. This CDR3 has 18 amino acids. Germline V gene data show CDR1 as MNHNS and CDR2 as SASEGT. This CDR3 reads CASSPLLDQAGIQETQYF. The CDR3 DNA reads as TGTGCCAGCAGTCCCCTGTTGGACCAAGCGGGGATCCAAGAGACCCAGTACTTC.

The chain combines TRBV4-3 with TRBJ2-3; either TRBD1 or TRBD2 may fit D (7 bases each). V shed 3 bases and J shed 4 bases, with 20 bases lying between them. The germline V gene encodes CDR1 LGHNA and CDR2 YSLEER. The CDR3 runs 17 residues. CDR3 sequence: CASSQGGGTAFADTQYF. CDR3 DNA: TGCGCCAGCAGCCAGGGGGGGGGGACAGCTTTTGCAGATACGCAGTATTTT.

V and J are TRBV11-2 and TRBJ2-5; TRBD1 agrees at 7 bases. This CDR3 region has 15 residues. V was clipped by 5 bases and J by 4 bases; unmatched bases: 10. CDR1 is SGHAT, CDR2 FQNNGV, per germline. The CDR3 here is CASSGTALVSETQYF. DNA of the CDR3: TGTGCCAGCAGCGGGACAGCACTAGTCTCAGAGACCCAGTACTTC.

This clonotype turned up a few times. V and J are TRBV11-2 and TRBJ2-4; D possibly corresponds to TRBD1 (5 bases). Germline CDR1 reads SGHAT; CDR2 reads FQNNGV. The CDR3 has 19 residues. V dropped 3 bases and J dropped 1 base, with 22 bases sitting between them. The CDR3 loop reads CASSLGRGDRLSAKNIQYF. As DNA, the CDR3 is TGTGCCAGCAGCTTGGGTAGGGGTGATCGGCTTTCGGCCAAAAACATTCAGTACTTC.

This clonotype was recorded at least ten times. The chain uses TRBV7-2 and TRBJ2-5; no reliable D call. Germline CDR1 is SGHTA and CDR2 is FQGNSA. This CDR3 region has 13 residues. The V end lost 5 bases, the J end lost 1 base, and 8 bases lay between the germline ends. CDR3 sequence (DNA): TGTGCCAGCAGCAGTCCAACCCAAGAGACCCAGTACTTC. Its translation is CASSSPTQETQYF. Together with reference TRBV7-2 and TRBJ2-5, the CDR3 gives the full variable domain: GAGVSQSPSNKVTEKGKDVELRCDPISGHTALYWYRQSLGQGLEFLIYFQGNSAPDKSGLPSDRFSAERTGGSVSTLTIQRTQQEDSAVYLCASSSPTQETQYFGPGTRLLVL.

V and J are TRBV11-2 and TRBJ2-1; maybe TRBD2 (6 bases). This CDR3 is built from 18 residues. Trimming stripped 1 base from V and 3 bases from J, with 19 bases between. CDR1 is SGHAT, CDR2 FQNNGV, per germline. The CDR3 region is CASSLGTGTPPFYNEQFF. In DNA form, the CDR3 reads TGTGCCAGCAGCTTAGGGACCGGGACTCCGCCTTTCTACAATGAGCAGTTCTTC.

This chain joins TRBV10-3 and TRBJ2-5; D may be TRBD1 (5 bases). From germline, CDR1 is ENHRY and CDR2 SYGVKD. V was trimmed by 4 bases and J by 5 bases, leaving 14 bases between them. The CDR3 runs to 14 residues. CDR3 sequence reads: CAISAAGLRETQYF. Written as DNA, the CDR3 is TGTGCCATCAGTGCAGCAGGGTTGCGGGAGACCCAGTACTTC.

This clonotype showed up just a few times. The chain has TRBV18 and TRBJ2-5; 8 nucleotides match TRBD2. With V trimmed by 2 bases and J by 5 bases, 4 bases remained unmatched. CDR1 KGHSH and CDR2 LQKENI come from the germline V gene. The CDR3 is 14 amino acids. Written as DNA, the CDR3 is TGTGCCAGCTCACCATCGCCTAGCGGGGAGACCCAGTACTTC. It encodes CASSPSPSGETQYF.